This T cell receptor (beta chain) is from a study of Ad26.COV2.S vaccination and SARS-CoV-2 variants. The protocol was immunoSEQ multiplex PCR, while the TCRdb copy is restricted to in-frame clones and leaves out a portion. Of about 94,000 clones in the sample, 82% were seen once. In its sample, this clone was seen a few times. CDR1 and CDR2 from the germline V gene are SGHTA and FQGNSA. V lost 0 bases, J lost 8 bases, and 4 bases stayed unmatched. The CDR3 runs 15 residues. The material was peripheral blood, obtained after recovery from COVID-19. This sequence was found in a human donor who had recovered from COVID-19. The chain has TRBV7-2 and TRBJ2-1, with 10 nucleotides matching TRBD2. The CDR3 spells CASSLASGRLDEQFF. The CDR3, as DNA: TGTGCCAGCAGCTTAGCTAGCGGGAGGTTGGATGAGCAGTTCTTC. Combining the CDR3 with reference TRBV7-2 and TRBJ2-1 gives the whole variable domain GAGVSQSPSNKVTEKGKDVELRCDPISGHTALYWYRQSLGQGLEFLIYFQGNSAPDKSGLPSDRFSAERTGGSVSTLTIQRTQQEDSAVYLCASSLASGRLDEQFFGPGTRLTVL.